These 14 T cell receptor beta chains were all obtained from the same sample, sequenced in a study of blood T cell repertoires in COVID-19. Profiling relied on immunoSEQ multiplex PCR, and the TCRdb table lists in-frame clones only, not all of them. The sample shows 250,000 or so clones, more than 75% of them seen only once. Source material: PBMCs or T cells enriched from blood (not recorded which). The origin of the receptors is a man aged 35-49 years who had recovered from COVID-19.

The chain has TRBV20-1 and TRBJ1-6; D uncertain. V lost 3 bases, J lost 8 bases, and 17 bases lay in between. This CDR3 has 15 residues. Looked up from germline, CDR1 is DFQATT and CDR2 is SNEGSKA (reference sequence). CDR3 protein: CSASVAVGGYSPLHF. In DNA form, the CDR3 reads TGCAGTGCTAGTGTAGCCGTCGGAGGGTATTCACCCCTCCACTTT.

The CDR3 here is CASSLGLAGGNEQFF. The CDR3 DNA reads as TGTGCCAGCAGCTTAGGCCTAGCGGGAGGCAATGAGCAGTTCTTC. The gene calls are TRBV7-2 and TRBJ2-1; the match to TRBD2 covers 11 bases. The germline V gene encodes CDR1 SGHTA and CDR2 FQGNSA. V lost 1 base and J lost 6; bases outside the gene matches: 2. This CDR3 spans 15 amino acids.

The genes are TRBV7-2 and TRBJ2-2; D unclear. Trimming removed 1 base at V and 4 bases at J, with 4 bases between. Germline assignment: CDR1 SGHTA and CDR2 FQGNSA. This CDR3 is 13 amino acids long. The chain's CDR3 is CASSLGATGELFF. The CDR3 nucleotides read TGTGCCAGCAGCTTAGGAGCCACCGGGGAGCTGTTTTTT.

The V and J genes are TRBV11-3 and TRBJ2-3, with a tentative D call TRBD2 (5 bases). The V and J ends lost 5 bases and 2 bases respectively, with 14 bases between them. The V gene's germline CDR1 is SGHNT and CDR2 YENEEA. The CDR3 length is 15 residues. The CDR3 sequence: CASSPAGEPTDTQYF. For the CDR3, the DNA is TGTGCCAGCAGCCCGGCGGGCGAACCCACAGATACGCAGTATTTT. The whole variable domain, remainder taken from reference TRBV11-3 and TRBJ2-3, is EAGVVQSPRYKIIEKKQPVAFWCNPISGHNTLYWYLQNLGQGPELLIRYENEEAVDDSQLPKDRFSAERLKGVDSTLKIQPAELGDSAVYLCASSPAGEPTDTQYFGPGTRLTVL.

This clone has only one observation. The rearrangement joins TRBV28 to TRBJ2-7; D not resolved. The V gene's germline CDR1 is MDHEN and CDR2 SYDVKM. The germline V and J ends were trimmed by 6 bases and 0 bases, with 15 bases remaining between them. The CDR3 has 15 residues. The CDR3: CASSPGSLSSYEQYF. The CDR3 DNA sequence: TGTGCCAGCAGCCCCGGGTCCCTCAGCTCCTACGAGCAGTACTTC. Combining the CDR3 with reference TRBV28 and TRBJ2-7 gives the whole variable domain DVKVTQSSRYLVKRTGEKVFLECVQDMDHENMFWYRQDPGLGLRLIYFSYDVKMKEKGDIPEGYSVSREKKERFSLILESASTNQTSMYLCASSPGSLSSYEQYFGPGTRLTVT.

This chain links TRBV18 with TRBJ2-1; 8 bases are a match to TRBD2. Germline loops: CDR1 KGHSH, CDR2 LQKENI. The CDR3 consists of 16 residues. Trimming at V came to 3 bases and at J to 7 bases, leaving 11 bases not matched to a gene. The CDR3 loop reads CASSPESGGRGNEQFF. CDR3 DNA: TGTGCCAGCTCACCGGAGAGCGGGGGAAGAGGGAATGAGCAGTTCTTC.

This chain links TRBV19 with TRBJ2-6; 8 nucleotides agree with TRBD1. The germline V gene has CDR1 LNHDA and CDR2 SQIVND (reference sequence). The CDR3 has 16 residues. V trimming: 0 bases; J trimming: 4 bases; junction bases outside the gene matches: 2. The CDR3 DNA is TGTGCCAGTAGTATAGACAGGGGGCTCGGGGCCAACGTCCTGACTTTC. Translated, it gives CASSIDRGLGANVLTF.

This chain's CDR3 is CASSPPGEVSSYEQYF. CDR3 in DNA: TGTGCCAGCAGCCCCCCGGGAGAGGTAAGCTCCTACGAGCAGTACTTC. The chain employs TRBV7-9 and TRBJ2-7, with D possibly TRBD2 on 6 matching bases. Germline values: CDR1 SEHNR, CDR2 FQNEAQ (reference sequence). The CDR3 runs 16 residues. Trimming cost V 5 bases and J 0 bases, with 17 bases left between them. Drawing the rest from reference TRBV7-9 and TRBJ2-7, the complete variable domain is DTGVSQNPRHKITKRGQNVTFRCDPISEHNRLYWYRQTLGQGPEFLTYFQNEAQLEKSRLLSDRFSAERPKGSFSTLEIQRTEQGDSAMYLCASSPPGEVSSYEQYFGPGTRLTVT.

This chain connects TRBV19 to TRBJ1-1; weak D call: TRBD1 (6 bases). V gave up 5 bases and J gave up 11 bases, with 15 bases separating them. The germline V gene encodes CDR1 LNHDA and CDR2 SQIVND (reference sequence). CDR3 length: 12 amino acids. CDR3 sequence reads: CASSVQGTGAFF. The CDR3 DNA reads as TGTGCCAGTAGTGTACAGGGCACAGGGGCTTTCTTT.

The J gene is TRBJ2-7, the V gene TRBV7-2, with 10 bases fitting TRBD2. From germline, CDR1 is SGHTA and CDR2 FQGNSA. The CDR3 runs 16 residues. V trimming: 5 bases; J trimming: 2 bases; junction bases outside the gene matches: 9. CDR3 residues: CASSPTWTSGTYEQYF. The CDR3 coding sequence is TGTGCCAGCAGCCCTACATGGACTAGCGGAACCTACGAGCAGTACTTC.

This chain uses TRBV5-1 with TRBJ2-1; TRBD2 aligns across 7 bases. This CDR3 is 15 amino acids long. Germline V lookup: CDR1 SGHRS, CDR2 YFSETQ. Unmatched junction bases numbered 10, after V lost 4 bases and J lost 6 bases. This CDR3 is CASSEVAGVINEQFF. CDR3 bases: TGCGCCAGCAGCGAGGTGGCGGGAGTTATCAATGAGCAGTTCTTC. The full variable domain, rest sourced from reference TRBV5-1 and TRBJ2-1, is KAGVTQTPRYLIKTRGQQVTLSCSPISGHRSVSWYQQTPGQGLQFLFEYFSETQRNKGNFPGRFSGRQFSNSRSEMNVSTLELGDSALYLCASSEVAGVINEQFFGPGTRLTVL.

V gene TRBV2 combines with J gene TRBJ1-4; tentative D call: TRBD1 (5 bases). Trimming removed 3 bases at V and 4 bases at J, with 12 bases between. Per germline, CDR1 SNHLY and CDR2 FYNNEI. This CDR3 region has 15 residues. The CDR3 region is CASSEPPRVNEKLFF. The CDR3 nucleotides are TGTGCCAGCAGTGAGCCCCCCAGGGTTAATGAAAAACTGTTTTTT. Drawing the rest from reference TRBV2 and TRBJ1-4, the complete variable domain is EPEVTQTPSHQVTQMGQEVILRCVPISNHLYFYWYRQILGQKVEFLVSFYNNEISEKSEIFDDQFSVERPDGSNFTLKIRSTKLEDSAMYFCASSEPPRVNEKLFFGSGTQLSVL.

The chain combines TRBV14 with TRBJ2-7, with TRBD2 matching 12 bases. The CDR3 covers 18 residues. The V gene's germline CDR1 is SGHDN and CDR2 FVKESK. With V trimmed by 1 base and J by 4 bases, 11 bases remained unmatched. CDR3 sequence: CASSQGPSGGALWYEQYF. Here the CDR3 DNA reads TGTGCCAGCAGCCAAGGACCTAGCGGGGGGGCTCTTTGGTACGAGCAGTACTTC.

CDR3 bases: TGTGCCAGCAGCCCCTGGGGGGGCGCCTCCGTTAATGAAAAACTGTTTTTT. Encoded protein: CASSPWGGASVNEKLFF. V and J are TRBV5-6 and TRBJ1-4, with a weak D call TRBD1 (6 bases). The CDR3 contains 17 residues. V lost 4 bases and J 4 bases, leaving 20 bases between the germline ends. CDR1 is SGHDT, CDR2 YYEEEE, per germline. Looking up the rest from reference TRBV5-6 and TRBJ1-4 gives the full variable domain: DAGVTQSPTHLIKTRGQQVTLRCSPKSGHDTVSWYQQALGQGPQFIFQYYEEEERQRGNFPDRFSGHQFPNYSSELNVNALLLGDSALYLCASSPWGGASVNEKLFFGSGTQLSVL.